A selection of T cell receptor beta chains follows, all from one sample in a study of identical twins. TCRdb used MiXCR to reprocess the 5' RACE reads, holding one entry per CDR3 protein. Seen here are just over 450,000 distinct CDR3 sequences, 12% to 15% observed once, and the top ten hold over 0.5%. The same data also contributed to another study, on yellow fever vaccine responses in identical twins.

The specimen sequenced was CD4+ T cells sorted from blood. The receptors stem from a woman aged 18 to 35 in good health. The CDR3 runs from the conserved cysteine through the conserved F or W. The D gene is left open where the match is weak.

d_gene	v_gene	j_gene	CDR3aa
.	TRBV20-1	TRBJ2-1	CSARGHIPGEQFF
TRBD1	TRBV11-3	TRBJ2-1	CASSLGDRALQWEQFF
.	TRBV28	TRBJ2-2	CASFREDTGELFF
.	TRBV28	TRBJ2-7	CASSSGPYEQYF
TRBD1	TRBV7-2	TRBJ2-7	CASSLDFETGVREQYF
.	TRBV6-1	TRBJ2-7	CASSERSSYEQYF
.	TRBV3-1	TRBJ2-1	CASSQDSGKYNEQFF
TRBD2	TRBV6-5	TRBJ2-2	CASSYMTSGGTGELFF
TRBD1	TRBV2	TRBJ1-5	CASRGDRGGQPQHF
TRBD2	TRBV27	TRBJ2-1	CASSLGTSGGLYNEQFF
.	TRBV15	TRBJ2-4	CATSRAASKNIQYF
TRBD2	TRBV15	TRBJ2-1	CATSRVKRGDYEQFF
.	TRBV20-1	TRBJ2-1	CSAVGALIASDEQFF
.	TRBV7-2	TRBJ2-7	CASSLVSLMGAYEQYF
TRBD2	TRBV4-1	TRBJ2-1	CASSQESWTSVGEQFF
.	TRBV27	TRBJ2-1	CASSPNTGRIGATYNEQFF
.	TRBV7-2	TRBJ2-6	CASSPFGSNVLTF
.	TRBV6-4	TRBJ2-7	CASSQGIGYEQYF
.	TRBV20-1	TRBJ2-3	CSGFRSGTDTQYF
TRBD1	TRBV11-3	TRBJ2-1	CASSLERGQYNEQFF
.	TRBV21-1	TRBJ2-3	CASSKPDGAKDTQYF
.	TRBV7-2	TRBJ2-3	CASSLVQDSIQYF
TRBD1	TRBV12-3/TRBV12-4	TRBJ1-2	CASSPRTGGGYGYTF
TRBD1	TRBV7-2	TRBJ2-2	CASSVTGEFVGELFF
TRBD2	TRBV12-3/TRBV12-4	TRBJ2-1	CASSLAGVVGGNNEQFF
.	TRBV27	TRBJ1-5	CASSLQGRDQPQHF
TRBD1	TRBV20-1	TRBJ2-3	CSIRTGGGDTQYF
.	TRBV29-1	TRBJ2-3	CSVEPRDTQYF
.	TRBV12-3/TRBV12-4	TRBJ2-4	CASTRRGAKNIQYF
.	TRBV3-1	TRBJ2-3	CASSPPRGSGNTDTQYF
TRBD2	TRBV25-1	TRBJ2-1	CASSELAGGYNEQFF
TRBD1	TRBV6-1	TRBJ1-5	CASSTDRGSNQPQHF